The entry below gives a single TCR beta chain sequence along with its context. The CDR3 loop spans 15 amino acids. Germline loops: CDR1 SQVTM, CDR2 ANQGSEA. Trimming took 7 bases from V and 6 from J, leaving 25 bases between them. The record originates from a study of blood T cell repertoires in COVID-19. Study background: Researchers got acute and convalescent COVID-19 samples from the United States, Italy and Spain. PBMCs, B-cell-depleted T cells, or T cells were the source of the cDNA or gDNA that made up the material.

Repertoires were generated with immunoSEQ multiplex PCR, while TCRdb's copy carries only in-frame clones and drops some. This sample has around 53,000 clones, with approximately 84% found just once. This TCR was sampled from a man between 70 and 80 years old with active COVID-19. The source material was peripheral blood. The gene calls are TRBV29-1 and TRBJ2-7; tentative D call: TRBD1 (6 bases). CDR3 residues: CSAETGTPPDFEQYF. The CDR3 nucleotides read TGCAGCGCGGAGACCGGGACACCGCCAGATTTCGAGCAGTACTTC.